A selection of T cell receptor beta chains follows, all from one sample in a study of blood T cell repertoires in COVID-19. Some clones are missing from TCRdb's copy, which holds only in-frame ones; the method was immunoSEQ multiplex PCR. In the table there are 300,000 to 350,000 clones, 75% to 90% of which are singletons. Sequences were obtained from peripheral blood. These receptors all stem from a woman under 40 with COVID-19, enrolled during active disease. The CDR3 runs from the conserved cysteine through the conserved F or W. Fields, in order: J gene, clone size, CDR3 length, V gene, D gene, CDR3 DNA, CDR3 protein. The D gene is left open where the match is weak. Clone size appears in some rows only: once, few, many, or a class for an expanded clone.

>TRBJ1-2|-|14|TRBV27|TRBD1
TGTGCCAGCAGTTTGGGCTACGGACAGGGTGGCTACACCTTC
CASSLGYGQGGYTF
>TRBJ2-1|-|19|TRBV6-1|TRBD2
TGTGCCAGCAGTGAGTGGGGGACTAGCGGGTTCAGCTCCTACAATGAGCAGTTCTTC
CASSEWGTSGFSSYNEQFF
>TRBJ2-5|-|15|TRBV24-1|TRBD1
TGTGCCACCAGTCAGACAGGGGAAAGGGAAGAGACCCAGTACTTC
CATSQTGEREETQYF
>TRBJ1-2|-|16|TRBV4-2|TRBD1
TGTGCCAGCAGCCGATCAACAGGGGAATCGGGCTATGGCTACACCTTC
CASSRSTGESGYGYTF
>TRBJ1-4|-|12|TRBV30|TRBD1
TGTGCCTGGAGTCAGGGGGGTGAAAAACTGTTTTTT
CAWSQGGEKLFF
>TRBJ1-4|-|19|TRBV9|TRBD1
TGTGCCAGCAGCGTCCAACCCGGGACAGGGTACGCAACTAATGAAAAACTGTTTTTT
CASSVQPGTGYATNEKLFF
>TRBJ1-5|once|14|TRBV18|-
TGTGCCAGCTCCCCGACAGATAGCAATCAGCCCCAGCATTTT
CASSPTDSNQPQHF
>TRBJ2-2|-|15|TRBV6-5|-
TGTGCCAGCAGTTATCTGCAGGGGCCTGCCGGGGAGCTGTTTTTT
CASSYLQGPAGELFF
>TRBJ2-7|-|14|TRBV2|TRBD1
TGTGCCAGCAGTGCCGGGACAGGGTCCTACGAGCAGTACTTC
CASSAGTGSYEQYF
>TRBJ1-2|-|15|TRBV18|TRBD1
TGTGCCAGCTCACCTCCGGGACAGGGTGAGCATGGCTACACCTTC
CASSPPGQGEHGYTF
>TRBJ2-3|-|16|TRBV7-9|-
TGTGCCAGCAGCTTATCTATGGGTGGAGGATCAGATACGCAGTATTTT
CASSLSMGGGSDTQYF
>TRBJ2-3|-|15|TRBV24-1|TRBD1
TGTGCCACCAGTGATTTTGGACAGGGAACAGATACGCAGTATTTT
CATSDFGQGTDTQYF
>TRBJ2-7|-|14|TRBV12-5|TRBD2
TGTGCTAGTGAACTAGCGGGAGATCGACAAGAGCAGTACTTC
CASELAGDRQEQYF
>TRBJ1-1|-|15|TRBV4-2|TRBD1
TGTGCCAGCAGCACCGCCGGGACAGGGAACACTGAAGCTTTCTTT
CASSTAGTGNTEAFF
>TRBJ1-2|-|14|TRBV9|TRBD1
TGTGCCAGCAGCGTAGTAAAGGGGGCTGAAGGCTACACCTTC
CASSVVKGAEGYTF
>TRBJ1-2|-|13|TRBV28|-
TGTGCCAGCAGTTTACGGGGGAACTATGGCTACACCTTC
CASSLRGNYGYTF
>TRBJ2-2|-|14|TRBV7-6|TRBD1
TGTGCCAGCAGCCAGACAGGGGGCGGCGGGGAGCTGTTTTTT
CASSQTGGGGELFF
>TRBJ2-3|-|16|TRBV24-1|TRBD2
TGTGCCACCAGTGACCCAACTAGCGGGAGGGCAGATACGCAGTATTTT
CATSDPTSGRADTQYF
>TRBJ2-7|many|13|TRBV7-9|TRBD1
TGTGCCAGCAGCCCATCGGACAGGCACGAGCAGTACTTC
CASSPSDRHEQYF
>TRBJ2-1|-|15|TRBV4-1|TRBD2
TGCGCCAGCAGCCAAGCAACTAGCGGGACCCCTGAGCAGTTCTTC
CASSQATSGTPEQFF
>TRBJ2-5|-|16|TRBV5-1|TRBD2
TGCGCCAGCAGCTTGGTTCTAGCGGGAAGGGTAGAGACCCAGTACTTC
CASSLVLAGRVETQYF
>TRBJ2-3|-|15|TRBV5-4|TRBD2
TGTGCCAGCAGCCAGACTAGCGGGAGCACAGATACGCAGTATTTT
CASSQTSGSTDTQYF
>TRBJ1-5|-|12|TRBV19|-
TGTGCCAGTACGAGAGGCAATCAGCCCCAGCATTTT
CASTRGNQPQHF
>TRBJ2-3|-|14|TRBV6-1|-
TGTGCCAGCAGTGAAGCGCCGTCGGGAGATACGCAGTATTTT
CASSEAPSGDTQYF
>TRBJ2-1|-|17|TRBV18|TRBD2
TGTGCCAGCTCACCACCTGGTCTAGCGGGGGGGAACAATGAGCAGTTCTTC
CASSPPGLAGGNNEQFF
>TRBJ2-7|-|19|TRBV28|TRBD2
TGTGCCAGCAGTCCAACTTCCTCGACTAGCGGGCGGAACCCTTGGGAGCAGTACTTC
CASSPTSSTSGRNPWEQYF
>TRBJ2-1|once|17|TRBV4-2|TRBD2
TGTGCCAGCAGCCAAGATCGTGGGCGGGAGGACCCTAATGAGCAGTTCTTC
CASSQDRGREDPNEQFF
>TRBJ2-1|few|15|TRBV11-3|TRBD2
TGTGCCAGCAGTCGAAGCGGGAGTGGAGACAATGAGCAGTTCTTC
CASSRSGSGDNEQFF
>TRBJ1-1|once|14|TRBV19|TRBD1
TGTGCCAGTAGTATAACAGGGGGGAGGACTGAAGCTTTCTTT
CASSITGGRTEAFF
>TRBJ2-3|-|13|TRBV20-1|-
TGCAGTGCTAGTTCGGGATCCACAGATACGCAGTATTTT
CSASSGSTDTQYF
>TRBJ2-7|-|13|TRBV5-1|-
TGCGCCAGCAGCTCAGGGTTGGCCTACGAGCAGTACTTC
CASSSGLAYEQYF
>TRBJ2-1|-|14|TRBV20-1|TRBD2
TGCAGTGCTAGTTCGCTAGCGGGAGTAAATGAGCAGTTCTTC
CSASSLAGVNEQFF
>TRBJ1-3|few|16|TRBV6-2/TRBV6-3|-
TGTGCCAGCAGTTCCCCTCGGGCGGGCTCTGGAAACACCATATATTTT
CASSSPRAGSGNTIYF
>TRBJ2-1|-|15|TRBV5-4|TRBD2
TGTGCCAGCAGCTTGGCTAGCGGGACTGGGAATGAGCAGTTCTTC
CASSLASGTGNEQFF
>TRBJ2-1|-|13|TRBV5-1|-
TGCGCCAGCAGCTTGATTCTTAACAATGAGCAGTTCTTC
CASSLILNNEQFF
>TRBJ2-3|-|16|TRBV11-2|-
TGTGCCAGCAGCTTAGTTAGGGGCCGGGGCACAGATACGCAGTATTTT
CASSLVRGRGTDTQYF
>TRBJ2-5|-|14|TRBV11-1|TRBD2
TGTGCCAGCAGCTTTATGGGACTAGGAGAGACCCAGTACTTC
CASSFMGLGETQYF
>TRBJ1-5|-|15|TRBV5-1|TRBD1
TGCGCCAGCAGCTTCGGAACAGGGGGCACTCAGCCCCAGCATTTT
CASSFGTGGTQPQHF
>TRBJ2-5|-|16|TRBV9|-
TGTGCCAGCAGCCCGATCTTAGGGGGGGTTGATGAGACCCAGTACTTC
CASSPILGGVDETQYF
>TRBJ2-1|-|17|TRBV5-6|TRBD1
TGTGCCAGCAGCTTAGCGCAGGAGGGACAGGGGAGGAATGAGCAGTTCTTC
CASSLAQEGQGRNEQFF
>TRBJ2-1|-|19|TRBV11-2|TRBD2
TGTGCCAGCAGCTTAGTCTCCGGGACTAGCAGGAGCTCCTACAATGAGCAGTTCTTC
CASSLVSGTSRSSYNEQFF
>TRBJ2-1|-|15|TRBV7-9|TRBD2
TGTGCCAGCAGCTTAACGGTAGCGGGAGGAAATGAGCAGTTCTTC
CASSLTVAGGNEQFF
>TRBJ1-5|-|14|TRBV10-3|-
TGTGCCAGCCTTGACAGTAATAGCAATCAGCCCCAGCATTTT
CASLDSNSNQPQHF
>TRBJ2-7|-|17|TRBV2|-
TGTGCCAGCAGTGAAGCGCTTAAGGCAGGGTGGGTCTACGAGCAGTACTTC
CASSEALKAGWVYEQYF
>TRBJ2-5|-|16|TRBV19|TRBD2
TGTGCCAGTAGTACCCGGGCTAGCGGGAGTGTGGAGACCCAGTACTTC
CASSTRASGSVETQYF
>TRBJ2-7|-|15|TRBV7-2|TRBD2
TGTGCCAGCAGCCCCGGACTAGCGATAACCTACGAGCAGTACTTC
CASSPGLAITYEQYF
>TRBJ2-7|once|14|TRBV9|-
TGTGCCAGCAGCGTAGGTCCTACCTCCTACGAGCAGTACTTC
CASSVGPTSYEQYF